This T cell receptor beta chain was recorded in a study of monozygotic twins with inflammatory bowel disease. Study-level points and caveats: Twins with IBD had fewer clonotypes in common with others than healthy twins, particularly during disease activity. In these data, no single strong IBD-associated signal or clonotype received support.

Germline lookup yields CDR1 SGHKS and CDR2 YYEKEE (reference sequence). This CDR3 has 15 residues. As for this clonotype: The antigen remains undetermined.

Amplification of TCRalpha and TCRbeta cDNA involved two nested PCRs that ran for approximately 16 and 10 cycles. TCRdb reworked the 5' RACE reads into one entry per CDR3 protein, no DNA. The sample includes about 440,000 distinct CDR3 sequences. This sequence originates from a human donor with ulcerative colitis or Crohn's disease, or a healthy co-twin of an affected twin (not recorded which). The V and J genes are TRBV5-5 and TRBJ1-1. Sequenced: blood. This CDR3 reads CASSLRNAGSTEAFF.